The 20 T cell receptor beta chains below come from one sample, sequenced in a study of T cell repertoires in cytomegalovirus infection. MiXCR, run by TCRdb on the reads, gives a single entry per CDR3 protein. Here the sample spans about 130,000 distinct CDR3 sequences, 20% to 30% being singletons. Their recognized antigens are unknown. Material for sequencing was PBMCs, sequenced either directly or after in vitro stimulation (not recorded which). These receptors originate from a human donor in good health (CMV status not recorded). Some clones in this sample may be carry-over from other donors' samples.

This clonotype was detected ten times or more. The chain couples TRBV7-2 to TRBJ2-1; tentative D call: TRBD2 (6 bases). The CDR3 spans 14 residues. Germline lookup yields CDR1 SGHTA and CDR2 FQGNSA. V gave up 4 bases and J gave up 7 bases, with 14 bases separating them. CDR3 sequence: CASSSSGTVNEQFF. For the CDR3, the DNA is TGTGCCAGCAGCTCCTCCGGGACTGTGAATGAGCAGTTCTTC. Using reference TRBV7-2 and TRBJ2-1 for the parts outside the CDR3, the full variable domain is GAGVSQSPSNKVTEKGKDVELRCDPISGHTALYWYRQSLGQGLEFLIYFQGNSAPDKSGLPSDRFSAERTGGSVSTLTIQRTQQEDSAVYLCASSSSGTVNEQFFGPGTRLTVL.

This clonotype was seen a handful of times. This rearrangement joins TRBV12-3 or TRBV12-4 to TRBJ2-7; TRBD2 aligns across 14 bases. CDR3 length equals 18 residues. The junction had 10 bases not matched to a gene; V was cut back by 5 bases and J by 1 base. The CDR3 loop is CASSGTGTSGSSSYEQYV. DNA for the CDR3: TGTGCCAGCAGTGGAACCGGGACTAGCGGGAGTAGTTCCTACGAGCAGTACGTC.

This clonotype showed up just a few times. The chain carries TRBV6-9 and TRBJ1-6; TRBD1 aligns across 7 bases. The germline V gene has CDR1 MNHGY and CDR2 SVAAGI. The trim removed 2 bases at V and 7 bases at J, leaving 11 bases unmatched. This CDR3 is 17 amino acids long. In DNA form, the CDR3 reads TGTGCCAGCAGTTATCGACAGGGCAATCTGGAAAATTCACCCCTCCACTTT. Its protein is CASSYRQGNLENSPLHF.

This clonotype was observed once. The chain has TRBV7-9 and TRBJ1-6; 9 nucleotides line up with TRBD1. The germline CDR1 and CDR2 sequences are SEHNR and FQNEAQ (reference sequence). The CDR3 consists of 17 residues. V lost 4 bases to trimming and J lost 7 bases; unmatched junction nucleotides: 11. The CDR3, as DNA: TGTGCCAGCAGCTCCCCGGACAGGGGTACTGACAATTCACCCCTCCACTTT. Its protein product is CASSSPDRGTDNSPLHF. Full variable domain (outside the CDR3, taken from reference TRBV7-9 and TRBJ1-6): DTGVSQNPRHKITKRGQNVTFRCDPISEHNRLYWYRQTLGQGPEFLTYFQNEAQLEKSRLLSDRFSAERPKGSFSTLEIQRTEQGDSAMYLCASSSPDRGTDNSPLHFGNGTRLTVT.

This clonotype came up many times. V and J are TRBV7-2 and TRBJ2-3; unclear D gene. The germline V gene has CDR1 SGHTA and CDR2 FQGNSA. V was pared by 5 bases and J by 0 bases, with 9 bases between. This CDR3 is 14 amino acids long. In nucleotides, the CDR3 is TGTGCCAGCAGCCGCTTGGACAGCACAGATACGCAGTATTTT. Translating gives CASSRLDSTDTQYF.

The chain combines TRBV29-1 with TRBJ2-6, with no clear D. Germline V lookup: CDR1 SQVTM, CDR2 ANQGSEA. V was cut by 2 bases and J by 0 bases, with 2 bases left in between. The CDR3 is 13 amino acids. CDR3 in amino acids: CSVETSGANVLTF. The CDR3 DNA reads as TGCAGCGTTGAAACCTCTGGGGCCAACGTCCTGACTTTC.

At least ten counts were recorded for this clonotype. The V and J genes are TRBV4-1 and TRBJ2-3; TRBD2 agrees at 9 bases. The CDR3 extends over 18 amino acids. The V and J ends lost 6 bases and 3 bases, in that order; junction bases with no gene match: 16. The germline V gene encodes CDR1 MGHRA and CDR2 YSYEKL. The CDR3 bases are TGCGCCAGCAGGGCCCAAGAAAGGGTAGCGGGAGATACAGATACGCAGTATTTT. Translation: CASRAQERVAGDTDTQYF.

In this sample, this clonotype turned up many times. The rearrangement uses TRBV7-2 and TRBJ2-3; 8 bases align to TRBD2. This CDR3 has 14 amino acids. Germline V gene data show CDR1 as SGHTA and CDR2 as FQGNSA. V gave up 7 bases and J gave up 2 bases; unmatched junction bases: 5. CDR3 nucleotides: TGTGCCAGCAAACTCGGGAGGGCCACAGATACGCAGTATTTT. It specifies CASKLGRATDTQYF.

The chain is built from TRBV28 and TRBJ2-3, with TRBD2 identical over 16 bases. CDR1 is MDHEN, CDR2 SYDVKM, per germline. The CDR3 has 20 amino acids. V gave up 7 bases and J gave up 2 bases; unmatched junction bases: 15. The CDR3 DNA is TGTGCCAGCACCCCAACGGGACTAGCGGGAGGGCCCGGAAACACAGATACGCAGTATTTT. This encodes CASTPTGLAGGPGNTDTQYF.

This clonotype was detected ten times or more. V and J are TRBV19 and TRBJ1-5, with 9 bases matching TRBD1. This CDR3 is 16 amino acids long. The junction had 7 bases not matched to a gene; V was cut back by 3 bases and J by 4 bases. CDR1 LNHDA and CDR2 SQIVND come from the germline V gene (reference sequence). This CDR3 reads CASSIAGTGSNQPQHF. The CDR3 DNA is TGTGCCAGTAGTATCGCCGGGACAGGGTCTAATCAGCCCCAGCATTTT.

This clonotype turned up a few times. This chain uses TRBV5-6 with TRBJ2-5, with 7 bases matching TRBD2. V gave up 4 bases and J gave up 2 bases; unmatched junction bases: 8. Germline CDR1 is SGHDT and CDR2 is YYEEEE. This CDR3 has 15 amino acids. DNA of the CDR3: TGTGCCAGCAGCCCCTACCGGACTAGTCAAGAGACCCAGTACTTC. This encodes CASSPYRTSQETQYF.

J is TRBJ2-7 and V is TRBV6-5; D is possibly TRBD1 (7 bases). CDR3 length equals 13 residues. V was trimmed by 5 bases and J by 1 base, leaving 9 bases between them. Germline CDR1 reads MNHEY; CDR2 reads SVGAGI. The DNA of the CDR3 is TGTGCCAGCAGTCAGGGGGGTTCCTACGAGCAGTACTTC. Amino acid sequence: CASSQGGSYEQYF.

This clonotype showed up many times. V gene TRBV7-2 combines with J gene TRBJ1-1, with TRBD1 identical over 7 bases. J lost 11 bases, V lost 1 base, and 10 bases had no gene match. CDR3 length: 14 amino acids. Germline V gives CDR1 SGHTA, CDR2 FQGNSA. DNA for the CDR3: TGTGCCAGCAGCTTAGAAGGGGGCGCTGGTGGTGCTTTCTTT. It is translated as CASSLEGGAGGAFF.

The gene calls are TRBV19 and TRBJ2-1; 10 bases fit TRBD2. The CDR3 loop spans 15 amino acids. The germline V gene encodes CDR1 LNHDA and CDR2 SQIVND (reference sequence). J gave up 7 bases and V 2 bases, and 5 bases lay outside the gene matches. The CDR3 region has the DNA TGTGCCAGTAGTATATTAAGCGGGAGGGTGAATGAGCAGTTCTTC. Encoded protein: CASSILSGRVNEQFF.

This clonotype has more than one count but fewer than ten. The rearrangement joins TRBV4-1 to TRBJ2-3; the D call may be TRBD1 or TRBD2 (5 bases each). Germline CDR1 is MGHRA and CDR2 is YSYEKL. This CDR3 has 14 residues. V lost 1 base to trimming and J lost 7 bases, with 12 bases between them. CDR3 region: CASSQVLGVNTQYF. CDR3 DNA sequence: TGCGCCAGCAGCCAAGTTTTGGGGGTGAATACGCAGTATTTT.

The chain couples TRBV7-6 to TRBJ2-5; 11 bases align to TRBD2. V gave up 3 bases and J gave up 5 bases; unmatched junction bases: 14. The length of the CDR3 is 18 residues. Per germline, CDR1 SGHVS and CDR2 FNYEAQ. The CDR3 DNA is TGTGCCAGCAGCTTTCCGACTAGCGGGATCGGCGGTGGGGAGACCCAGTACTTC. Translating it yields CASSFPTSGIGGGETQYF. Full variable domain (missing parts from reference TRBV7-6 and TRBJ2-5): GAGVSQSPRYKVTKRGQDVALRCDPISGHVSLYWYRQALGQGPEFLTYFNYEAQQDKSGLPNDRFSAERPEGSISTLTIQRTEQRDSAMYRCASSFPTSGIGGGETQYFGPGTRLLVL.

This clonotype was detected ten times or more. DNA for the CDR3: TGTGCCAGCAGCCTCCCTACGTTGGAGACCCAGTACTTC. Translation gives CASSLPTLETQYF. The rearrangement joins TRBV7-2 to TRBJ2-5; D is unclear. Between the trimmed V and J ends, which lost 5 bases and 5 bases, there was a span of 12 bases. Looked up from germline, CDR1 is SGHTA and CDR2 is FQGNSA. This CDR3 has 13 amino acids.

This clonotype has a handful of counts. The CDR3 nucleotides are TGTGCCAGCACCAGCGGGACAGAAGAAGCTTTCTTT. Protein sequence: CASTSGTEEAFF. This chain connects TRBV12-3 or TRBV12-4 to TRBJ1-1, with 7 bases fitting TRBD1. After removal of 7 bases from V and 8 bases from J, the junction contained 7 bases not matched to a gene. This CDR3 contains 12 residues.

The V gene is TRBV24-1, the J gene TRBJ2-7, with TRBD1 matching over 9 bases. Germline V CDR1 and CDR2: KGHDR, SFDVKD. V lost 9 bases, J lost 5 bases, and 7 bases stayed unmatched. CDR3 size: 13 residues. In DNA form, the CDR3 reads TGTGCCACCGGGAGGACAGGGGTCGACGAGCAGTACTTC. Its protein is CATGRTGVDEQYF.

The chain is built from TRBV18 and TRBJ1-3; D unclear. The CDR3 has 16 amino acids. Germline V gives CDR1 KGHSH, CDR2 LQKENI. Trimming stripped 1 base from V and 0 bases from J, with 10 bases between. CDR3: CASSPRGLSSGNTIYF. CDR3 nucleotide sequence: TGTGCCAGCTCACCACGCGGGCTTAGCTCTGGAAACACCATATATTTT. Based on the CDR3 plus reference TRBV18 and TRBJ1-3, the full variable domain is NAGVMQNPRHLVRRRGQEARLRCSPMKGHSHVYWYRQLPEEGLKFMVYLQKENIIDESGMPKERFSAEFPKEGPSILRIQQVVRGDSAAYFCASSPRGLSSGNTIYFGEGSWLTVV.